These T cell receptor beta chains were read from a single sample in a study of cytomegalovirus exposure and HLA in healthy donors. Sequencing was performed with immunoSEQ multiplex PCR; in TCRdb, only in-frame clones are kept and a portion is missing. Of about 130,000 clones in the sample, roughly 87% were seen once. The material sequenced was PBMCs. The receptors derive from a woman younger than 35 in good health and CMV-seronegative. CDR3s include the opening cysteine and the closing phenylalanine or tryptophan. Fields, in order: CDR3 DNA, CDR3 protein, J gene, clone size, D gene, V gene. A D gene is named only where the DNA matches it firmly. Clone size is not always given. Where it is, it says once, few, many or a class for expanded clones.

CDR3 DNA: TGTGCCAGCAGCTTCTTCCTAGCCGGAGATACGCAGTATTTT
CDR3 protein: CASSFFLAGDTQYF
J gene: TRBJ2-3
clone size: .
D gene: .
V gene: TRBV7-2

CDR3 DNA: TGTGCCAGCAGTTTAGATGGACAGGGGTATGGCTACACCTTC
CDR3 protein: CASSLDGQGYGYTF
J gene: TRBJ1-2
clone size: .
D gene: TRBD1
V gene: TRBV27

CDR3 DNA: TGTGCCAGCTCACCACCGTCAGCGGGAGGGCAAGAGACCCAGTACTTC
CDR3 protein: CASSPPSAGGQETQYF
J gene: TRBJ2-5
clone size: .
D gene: TRBD2
V gene: TRBV18

CDR3 DNA: TGTGCCAGCAGCGATCTCACCGGGACAGGGGCAGGGCAGTACTTC
CDR3 protein: CASSDLTGTGAGQYF
J gene: TRBJ2-7
clone size: .
D gene: TRBD1
V gene: TRBV7-2

CDR3 DNA: TGCGCCAGCAGCCAAGATGACACAGGGATAAACACCGGGGAGCTGTTTTTT
CDR3 protein: CASSQDDTGINTGELFF
J gene: TRBJ2-2
clone size: .
D gene: .
V gene: TRBV4-3

CDR3 DNA: TGTGCCAGCAGTTTATCGAGAACTGAAGCTTTCTTT
CDR3 protein: CASSLSRTEAFF
J gene: TRBJ1-1
clone size: .
D gene: .
V gene: TRBV28

CDR3 DNA: TGTGCCTCACAGGACAGTTATAGCAATCAGCCCCAGCATTTT
CDR3 protein: CASQDSYSNQPQHF
J gene: TRBJ1-5
clone size: .
D gene: .
V gene: TRBV30

CDR3 DNA: TGTGCCAGCAGCTCCCAGGGTAACACTGAAGCTTTCTTT
CDR3 protein: CASSSQGNTEAFF
J gene: TRBJ1-1
clone size: .
D gene: .
V gene: TRBV7-2

CDR3 DNA: TGTGCCAGCAGCGTTGGGAGCGCCGGCTACGAGCAGTACTTC
CDR3 protein: CASSVGSAGYEQYF
J gene: TRBJ2-7
clone size: .
D gene: .
V gene: TRBV9

CDR3 DNA: TGTGCCAGCCTTACCAACAGGGCCAAGGTCAACAGTCAGCCCCAGCATTTT
CDR3 protein: CASLTNRAKVNSQPQHF
J gene: TRBJ1-5
clone size: .
D gene: .
V gene: TRBV28

CDR3 DNA: TGTGCCAGCAATTCTCAGGGGAGAGCCTACGAGCAGTACTTC
CDR3 protein: CASNSQGRAYEQYF
J gene: TRBJ2-7
clone size: .
D gene: .
V gene: TRBV28

CDR3 DNA: TGTGCCAGCAGCCAAGGGGACAGGTTTTGGGCGAATACGCAGTATTTT
CDR3 protein: CASSQGDRFWANTQYF
J gene: TRBJ2-3
clone size: .
D gene: TRBD1
V gene: TRBV14

CDR3 DNA: TGTGCCATCAGTGAGTCGGGCCTTTATGGCTACACCTTC
CDR3 protein: CAISESGLYGYTF
J gene: TRBJ1-2
clone size: .
D gene: .
V gene: TRBV10-3

CDR3 DNA: TGTGCCAGCAGCGAACAGACTAACTATGGCTACACCTTC
CDR3 protein: CASSEQTNYGYTF
J gene: TRBJ1-2
clone size: .
D gene: .
V gene: TRBV25-1

CDR3 DNA: TGTGCCAGCAGCCAAGATCATGGGAGGAACACTGAAGCTTTCTTT
CDR3 protein: CASSQDHGRNTEAFF
J gene: TRBJ1-1
clone size: .
D gene: .
V gene: TRBV4-2

CDR3 DNA: TGTGCCAGCGAGAACAGGAGGGTCGGCAATCAGCCCCAGCATTTT
CDR3 protein: CASENRRVGNQPQHF
J gene: TRBJ1-5
clone size: .
D gene: .
V gene: TRBV21-1

CDR3 DNA: TGTGCCAGCAGCCCCGAGCTGTTGTCTACTGAAAAACTGTTTTTT
CDR3 protein: CASSPELLSTEKLFF
J gene: TRBJ1-4
clone size: .
D gene: .
V gene: TRBV7-2

CDR3 DNA: TGTGCCAGCAGTGGATGGGCAGGGGCGCCCAATTCACCCCTCCACTTT
CDR3 protein: CASSGWAGAPNSPLHF
J gene: TRBJ1-6
clone size: .
D gene: .
V gene: TRBV7-9

CDR3 DNA: TGTGCCAGTAGTAGGGCTTTGAAGGCGACCCTAACTAACTATGGCTACACCTTC
CDR3 protein: CASSRALKATLTNYGYTF
J gene: TRBJ1-2
clone size: few
D gene: .
V gene: TRBV19

CDR3 DNA: TGTGCCGGCGCAACTACAGGCCACAACTATGGCTACACCTTC
CDR3 protein: CAGATTGHNYGYTF
J gene: TRBJ1-2
clone size: .
D gene: .
V gene: TRBV7-2

CDR3 DNA: TGCGCCAGCAGCTTGGCGGTAGCACAAGACACCGGGGAGCTGTTTTTT
CDR3 protein: CASSLAVAQDTGELFF
J gene: TRBJ2-2
clone size: .
D gene: .
V gene: TRBV5-1

CDR3 DNA: TGTGCCAGCAGGTCCGACAGCTTGAGCAATCAGCCCCAGCATTTT
CDR3 protein: CASRSDSLSNQPQHF
J gene: TRBJ1-5
clone size: .
D gene: .
V gene: TRBV5-5

CDR3 DNA: TGTGCCAGCAGTAGCGGGGAGAGTGACACCGGGGAGCTGTTTTTT
CDR3 protein: CASSSGESDTGELFF
J gene: TRBJ2-2
clone size: .
D gene: TRBD2
V gene: TRBV6-4

CDR3 DNA: TGCGCCAGCAGCTTCTGGGGGACATACAACAATGAGCAGTTCTTC
CDR3 protein: CASSFWGTYNNEQFF
J gene: TRBJ2-1
clone size: .
D gene: .
V gene: TRBV5-1

CDR3 DNA: TGTGCCAGCTCACCGACACAGGGCCCAGGGGAGCCCCAGCATTTT
CDR3 protein: CASSPTQGPGEPQHF
J gene: TRBJ1-5
clone size: .
D gene: .
V gene: TRBV18

CDR3 DNA: TGCGCCAGCAGCGCCCCGGGGTTCACTGAAGCTTTCTTT
CDR3 protein: CASSAPGFTEAFF
J gene: TRBJ1-1
clone size: .
D gene: .
V gene: TRBV10-1

CDR3 DNA: TGTGCCTGGATCGGGTCCACAGATACGCAGTATTTT
CDR3 protein: CAWIGSTDTQYF
J gene: TRBJ2-3
clone size: .
D gene: .
V gene: TRBV30

CDR3 DNA: TGTGCCAGCAGCGTAGGACAGAGTTTAGGTACGCAGTATTTT
CDR3 protein: CASSVGQSLGTQYF
J gene: TRBJ2-3
clone size: .
D gene: .
V gene: TRBV9

CDR3 DNA: TGTGCCAGCAGCCTACCCCAGGGCTACGAGCAGTACTTC
CDR3 protein: CASSLPQGYEQYF
J gene: TRBJ2-7
clone size: .
D gene: .
V gene: TRBV6-6

CDR3 DNA: TGTGCCAGCAGCTTCTGGGGACAGACATACTATGGCTACACCTTC
CDR3 protein: CASSFWGQTYYGYTF
J gene: TRBJ1-2
clone size: .
D gene: TRBD1
V gene: TRBV5-6

CDR3 DNA: TGTGCCAGCAGCATGCGAGCGGGAGACGGGGAGCTGTTTTTT
CDR3 protein: CASSMRAGDGELFF
J gene: TRBJ2-2
clone size: .
D gene: TRBD2
V gene: TRBV7-2

CDR3 DNA: TGTGCCAGCAGCTTTTCTCAGGCCCTTAACACCGGGGAGCTGTTTTTT
CDR3 protein: CASSFSQALNTGELFF
J gene: TRBJ2-2
clone size: .
D gene: .
V gene: TRBV5-6

CDR3 DNA: TGCGCCAGCAGCCAAGAGGGAGTCGGGAGGGCTACCTACGAGCAGTACTTC
CDR3 protein: CASSQEGVGRATYEQYF
J gene: TRBJ2-7
clone size: .
D gene: TRBD2
V gene: TRBV4-3

CDR3 DNA: TGTGCCACCAGCAGAGCTTTAGCGCAGTATTTT
CDR3 protein: CATSRALAQYF
J gene: TRBJ2-3
clone size: .
D gene: .
V gene: TRBV15

CDR3 DNA: TGTGCCAGCGGCTACAGGGGGCCCGAGCAGTACTTC
CDR3 protein: CASGYRGPEQYF
J gene: TRBJ2-7
clone size: .
D gene: TRBD1
V gene: TRBV27

CDR3 DNA: TGTGCCAGCAGTCCCGGCGGGGGGGGATACAATGAGCAGTTCTTC
CDR3 protein: CASSPGGGGYNEQFF
J gene: TRBJ2-1
clone size: .
D gene: TRBD2
V gene: TRBV28

CDR3 DNA: TGCGCCAGCAGTTCGAACGAGGGAGAGACCCAGTACTTC
CDR3 protein: CASSSNEGETQYF
J gene: TRBJ2-5
clone size: .
D gene: .
V gene: TRBV5-1

CDR3 DNA: TGTGCCAGCAGTAGAACACAGGGTTCTGGGGCCAACGTCCTGACTTTC
CDR3 protein: CASSRTQGSGANVLTF
J gene: TRBJ2-6
clone size: .
D gene: .
V gene: TRBV25-1

CDR3 DNA: TGCAGCGTTGGGACAGGGTCCTACGAGCAGTACTTC
CDR3 protein: CSVGTGSYEQYF
J gene: TRBJ2-7
clone size: .
D gene: TRBD1
V gene: TRBV29-1

CDR3 DNA: TGTGCCAGCAGCCAGGCGGTAGCGGGGACCTACGAGCAGTACTTC
CDR3 protein: CASSQAVAGTYEQYF
J gene: TRBJ2-7
clone size: .
D gene: TRBD2
V gene: TRBV7-9

CDR3 DNA: TGTGCCAGCATAAAAGGGGGCCAGGGCGCCGGGGAGCTGTTTTTT
CDR3 protein: CASIKGGQGAGELFF
J gene: TRBJ2-2
clone size: .
D gene: TRBD1
V gene: TRBV6-5

CDR3 DNA: TGTGCCAGCAGTCCTTTGGCAGGGTTGGATTCACCCCTCCACTTT
CDR3 protein: CASSPLAGLDSPLHF
J gene: TRBJ1-6
clone size: .
D gene: .
V gene: TRBV2

CDR3 DNA: TGTGCCAGCAGCCTCAAGTCTAGCGGGAGTTGGTACGAGCAGTACTTC
CDR3 protein: CASSLKSSGSWYEQYF
J gene: TRBJ2-7
clone size: .
D gene: TRBD2
V gene: TRBV5-4

CDR3 DNA: TGTGCCAGCATAACCAGGGTGGGGCGAACTGAAGCTTTCTTT
CDR3 protein: CASITRVGRTEAFF
J gene: TRBJ1-1
clone size: .
D gene: .
V gene: TRBV6-5

CDR3 DNA: TGTGCCAGCAGCCTACATTCGGGACAGCAAGAGACCCAGTACTTC
CDR3 protein: CASSLHSGQQETQYF
J gene: TRBJ2-5
clone size: .
D gene: TRBD1
V gene: TRBV9

CDR3 DNA: TGTGCCAGCAGCTTAGGGACTAGCGGTTACAATGAGCAGTTCTTC
CDR3 protein: CASSLGTSGYNEQFF
J gene: TRBJ2-1
clone size: .
D gene: TRBD2
V gene: TRBV5-4

CDR3 DNA: TGTGCCAGCAGTTTAACGGGAGATTCCTACGAGCAGTACTTC
CDR3 protein: CASSLTGDSYEQYF
J gene: TRBJ2-7
clone size: .
D gene: .
V gene: TRBV28

CDR3 DNA: TGTGCCAGCAGCTTAGTTGCGGGGGGGCTTAGGAATGAGCAGTTCTTC
CDR3 protein: CASSLVAGGLRNEQFF
J gene: TRBJ2-1
clone size: once
D gene: TRBD2
V gene: TRBV7-8

CDR3 DNA: TGTGCCAGCAGTGAACCGGGGACTAGCCCCTACGAGCAGTACTTC
CDR3 protein: CASSEPGTSPYEQYF
J gene: TRBJ2-7
clone size: .
D gene: TRBD2
V gene: TRBV6-1

CDR3 DNA: TGTGCCAGCAGTGGTTCCCTGAGCTCCTACAATGAGCAGTTCTTC
CDR3 protein: CASSGSLSSYNEQFF
J gene: TRBJ2-1
clone size: .
D gene: .
V gene: TRBV25-1